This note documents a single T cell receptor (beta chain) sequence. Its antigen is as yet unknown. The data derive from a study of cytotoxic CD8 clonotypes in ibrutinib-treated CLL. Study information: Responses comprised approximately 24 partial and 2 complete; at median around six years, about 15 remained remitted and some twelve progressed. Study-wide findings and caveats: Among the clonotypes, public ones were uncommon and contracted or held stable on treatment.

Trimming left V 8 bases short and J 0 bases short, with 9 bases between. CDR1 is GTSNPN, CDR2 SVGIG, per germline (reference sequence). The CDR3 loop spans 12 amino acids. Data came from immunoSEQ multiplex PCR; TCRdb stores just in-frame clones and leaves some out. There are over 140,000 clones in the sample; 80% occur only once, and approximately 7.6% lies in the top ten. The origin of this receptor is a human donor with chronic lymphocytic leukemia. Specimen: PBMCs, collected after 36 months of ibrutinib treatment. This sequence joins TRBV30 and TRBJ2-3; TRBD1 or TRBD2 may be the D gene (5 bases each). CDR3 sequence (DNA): TGTGCCCAAGAGGGGAGCACAGATACGCAGTATTTT. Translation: CAQEGSTDTQYF.